Described below is a single T cell receptor (beta chain) sequence and its context. What it binds is unknown. The PCR employed 60 Vbeta primers together with 13 Jbeta primers. Only in-frame clones appear in the TCRdb table, and some are missing; sequencing was by immunoSEQ multiplex PCR. The data contain some 180,000 clones, about 86% of them singletons. The V gene lost 2 bases and the J gene lost 12 bases, with 11 bases spanning the gap. CDR3 length: 12 amino acids. Germline V gene sequence: CDR1 SEHNR, CDR2 FQNEAQ (reference sequence). The source of the sample is a study of cytomegalovirus exposure and HLA in healthy donors. Study-level information: From HLA-typed donors, an early data release held 70 million to 95 million unique TCRs.

General study results and limits: Certain indistinguishable V segments, among them TRBV6-2 and TRBV6-3, were excluded.

The chain has TRBV7-9 and TRBJ2-1, with D unresolved. The material sequenced was PBMCs. The receptor comes from a man aged 40-55 years in good health and CMV-seropositive. As DNA, the CDR3 is TGTGCCAGCAGCTTATCCGAACTAACGCAGTTCTTC. Amino acid sequence: CASSLSELTQFF.